This T cell receptor beta chain was identified during a study of cytomegalovirus exposure and HLA in healthy donors. It was with 60 Vbeta and 13 Jbeta primers that the PCR ran. Sequencing was performed with immunoSEQ multiplex PCR; in TCRdb, only in-frame clones are kept and a portion is missing. This listing includes 70,000 or so clones. Trimming stripped 4 bases from V and 0 bases from J, with 3 bases between. CDR3 size: 11 residues. CDR1 and CDR2 (germline): SQVTM, ANQGSEA. Sequenced sample: PBMCs. The clonotype was recovered from a man aged 35 to 55 in good health and CMV-seronegative. V and J are TRBV29-1 and TRBJ1-1; D is ambiguous. In DNA, the CDR3 is TGCAGCGTTGGGCTGAACACTGAAGCTTTCTTT. As protein: CSVGLNTEAFF.